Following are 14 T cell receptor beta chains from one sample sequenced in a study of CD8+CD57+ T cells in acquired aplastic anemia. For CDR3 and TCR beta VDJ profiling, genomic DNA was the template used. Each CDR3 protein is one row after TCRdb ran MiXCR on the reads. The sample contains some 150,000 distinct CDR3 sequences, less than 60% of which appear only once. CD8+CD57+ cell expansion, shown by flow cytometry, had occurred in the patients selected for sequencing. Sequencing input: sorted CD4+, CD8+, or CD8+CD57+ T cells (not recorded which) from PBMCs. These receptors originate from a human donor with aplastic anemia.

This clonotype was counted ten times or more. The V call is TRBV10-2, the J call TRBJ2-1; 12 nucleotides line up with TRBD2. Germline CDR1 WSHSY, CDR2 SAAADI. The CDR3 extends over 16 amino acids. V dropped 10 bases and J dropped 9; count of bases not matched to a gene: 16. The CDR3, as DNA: TGCGCCACCCAAGGGGGGGGACTAGCGGGTCAGATTGAGCAGTTCTTC. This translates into CATQGGGLAGQIEQFF.

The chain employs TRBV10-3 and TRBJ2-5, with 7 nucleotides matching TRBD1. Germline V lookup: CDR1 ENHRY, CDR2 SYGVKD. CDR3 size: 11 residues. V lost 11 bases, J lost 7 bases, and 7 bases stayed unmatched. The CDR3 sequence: CAGIGDRTQYF. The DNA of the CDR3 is TGTGCCGGGATAGGGGACAGGACCCAGTACTTC.

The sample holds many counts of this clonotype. This chain's CDR3 is CATSSGGVNEKLFF. The CDR3 DNA reads as TGTGCCACCAGCAGTGGGGGGGTGAACGAAAAACTGTTTTTT. The chain has TRBV15 and TRBJ1-4; the D gene is possibly TRBD1 (5 bases). Trimming took off 3 bases at V and 8 bases at J, with 13 bases between the two ends. The CDR3 length is 14 residues. CDR1 and CDR2 (germline): LNHNV, YYDKDF (reference sequence).

The CDR3 DNA follows: TGTGCCATCATAGGGGAGGACAGTATGAACACTGAAGCTTTCTTT. Its protein product is CAIIGEDSMNTEAFF. This sequence joins TRBV10-3 and TRBJ1-1, with D maybe TRBD1 (6 bases). The CDR3 spans 15 residues. In germline, CDR1 is ENHRY, CDR2 SYGVKD. V was trimmed by 7 bases and J by 0 bases, leaving 15 bases between them.

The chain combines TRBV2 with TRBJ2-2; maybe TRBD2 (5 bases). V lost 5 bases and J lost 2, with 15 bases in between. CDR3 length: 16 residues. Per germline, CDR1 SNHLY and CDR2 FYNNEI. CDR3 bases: TGTGCCAGCAGTTCCCCGACGGGATTCAACACCGGGGAGCTGTTTTTT. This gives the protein CASSSPTGFNTGELFF. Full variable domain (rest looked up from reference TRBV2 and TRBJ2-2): EPEVTQTPSHQVTQMGQEVILRCVPISNHLYFYWYRQILGQKVEFLVSFYNNEISEKSEIFDDQFSVERPDGSNFTLKIRSTKLEDSAMYFCASSSPTGFNTGELFFGEGSRLTVL.

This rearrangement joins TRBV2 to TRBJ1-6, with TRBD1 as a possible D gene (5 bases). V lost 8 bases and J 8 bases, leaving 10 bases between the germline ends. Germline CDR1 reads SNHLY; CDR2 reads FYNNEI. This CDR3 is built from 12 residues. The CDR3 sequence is CASSGGDSPLHF. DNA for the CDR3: TGTGCCAGCTCGGGGGGGGATTCACCCCTCCACTTT.

In nucleotides, the CDR3 is TGTGCCATCAGTGAGGACGCGGGGAGGGCCTACGAGCAGTACTTC. It yields the protein CAISEDAGRAYEQYF. The chain employs TRBV10-3 and TRBJ2-7; 7 bases are shared with TRBD2. CDR1 ENHRY and CDR2 SYGVKD come from the germline V gene. V shed 2 bases, J shed 2 bases, and the junction held 6 bases outside the gene matches. This CDR3 contains 15 residues.

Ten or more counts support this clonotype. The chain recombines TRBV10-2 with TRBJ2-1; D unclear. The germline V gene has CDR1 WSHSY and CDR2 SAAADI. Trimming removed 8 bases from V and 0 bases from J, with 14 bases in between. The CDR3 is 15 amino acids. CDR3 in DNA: TGCGCCAGCCTTACGGACCGGAGCTCCTACAATGAGCAGTTCTTC. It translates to CASLTDRSSYNEQFF.

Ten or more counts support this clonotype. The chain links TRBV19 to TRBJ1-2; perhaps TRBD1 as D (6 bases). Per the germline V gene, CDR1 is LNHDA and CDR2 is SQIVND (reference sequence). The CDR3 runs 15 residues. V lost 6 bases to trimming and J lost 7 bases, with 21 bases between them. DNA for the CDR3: TGTGCCAGTAGGGCCCTTACAATGGGGGCGTCTGGCTACACCTTC. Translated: CASRALTMGASGYTF.

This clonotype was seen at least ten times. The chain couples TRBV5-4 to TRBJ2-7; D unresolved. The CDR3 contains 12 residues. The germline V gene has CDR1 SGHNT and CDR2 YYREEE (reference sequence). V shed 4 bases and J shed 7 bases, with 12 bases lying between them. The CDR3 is CASSLNLGEQYF. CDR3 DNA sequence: TGTGCCAGCAGCCTGAATTTGGGTGAGCAGTACTTC.

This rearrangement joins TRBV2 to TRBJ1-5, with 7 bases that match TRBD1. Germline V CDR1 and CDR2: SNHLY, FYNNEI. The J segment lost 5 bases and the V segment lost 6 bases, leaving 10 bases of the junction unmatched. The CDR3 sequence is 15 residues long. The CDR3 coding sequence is TGTGCCAGCAGCGCAACGACAGGGACCGATCAGCCCCAGCATTTT. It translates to CASSATTGTDQPQHF.

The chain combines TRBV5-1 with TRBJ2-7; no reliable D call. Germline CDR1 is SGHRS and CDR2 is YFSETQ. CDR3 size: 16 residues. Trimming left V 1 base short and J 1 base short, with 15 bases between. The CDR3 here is CASSLFPGELSYEQYF. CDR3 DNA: TGCGCCAGCAGCTTGTTTCCCGGCGAGCTATCCTACGAGCAGTACTTC.

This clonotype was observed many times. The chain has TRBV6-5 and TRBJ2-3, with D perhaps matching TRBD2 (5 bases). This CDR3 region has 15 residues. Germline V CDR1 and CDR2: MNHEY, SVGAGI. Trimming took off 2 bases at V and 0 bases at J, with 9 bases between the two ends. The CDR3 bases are TGTGCCAGCAGTTACCTAGCCGGGAGCACAGATACGCAGTATTTT. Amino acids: CASSYLAGSTDTQYF.

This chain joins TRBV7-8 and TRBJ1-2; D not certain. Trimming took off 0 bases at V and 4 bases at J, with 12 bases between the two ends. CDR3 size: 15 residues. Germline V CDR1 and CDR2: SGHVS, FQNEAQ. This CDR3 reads CASSLALGLSYGYTF. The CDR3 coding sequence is TGTGCCAGCAGCTTAGCGCTAGGTCTCTCCTATGGCTACACCTTC.